The sequence of this TCR beta chain was determined in a study of T cell repertoires in cytomegalovirus infection. Study in general: Recently identified HLA-C-restricted CMV epitopes were among the peptides used. Shared public TCR beta signatures pointed to both CMV infection and a matching HLA type.

V lost 7 bases to trimming and J lost 4 bases, with 13 bases between them. This CDR3 is 13 amino acids long. Germline-derived CDR1 and CDR2 are LNHDA and SQIVND (reference sequence). A single record per CDR3 protein comes from TCRdb applying MiXCR to the reads. The sample lists 550,000 to 850,000 distinct CDR3 sequences; 33% were seen once. About this clonotype: Its antigen is not identified.

Study observations and caveats: CMV-specific HLA-C-restricted TCR beta clonotypes dominated the ex vivo response. Carriage of CMV together with the relevant HLA was identifiable through cumulative public TCR beta family frequency.

This specimen consisted of cultured PBMCs, obtained from culture after CMV antigen stimulation. This rearrangement joins TRBV19 to TRBJ1-2; possibly TRBD1 for D (6 bases). The clonotype was recovered from a human donor in good health (CMV status not recorded). Some clones in this sample may be carry-over from other donors' samples. Here the CDR3 reads CASTWGQIYGYTF. CDR3 bases: TGTGCCAGTACATGGGGGCAGATCTATGGCTACACCTTC.